Sequencing of this T cell receptor beta chain was carried out in a study of CD4 T cells in relation to SARS-CoV-2 and coronaviruses. Note on this clone: The antigen remains undetermined.

Assay: immunoSEQ multiplex PCR; the TCRdb copy retains only in-frame clones and omits some. Among 32,000 or so clones listed, over 60% were seen once. V lost 3 bases to trimming and J lost 3 bases; unmatched junction nucleotides: 6. The CDR3 totals 15 residues. CDR1 and CDR2 (germline): SGDLS, YYNGEE. The unexposed donors gave CD4+ T cells in about 2011-2018, prior to COVID-19. After roughly ten days of culture, CD4+ T cells were isolated. Sequences were obtained from CD4+ T cells from PBMCs, cultured in vitro. This TCR was sampled from a human donor in good health. This rearrangement joins TRBV9 to TRBJ2-7; 10 nucleotides align to TRBD2. For the CDR3, the DNA is TGTGCCAGCAGCGCCGGACTAGCGGCAATCTACGAGCAGTACTTC. Residues: CASSAGLAAIYEQYF.